This T cell receptor beta chain was sequenced in a study of early T cells in non-severe SARS-CoV-2 infection. Molecules of cDNA were individually given unique molecular identifiers that were attached to them. TCRdb ran MiXCR on the 5' RACE reads and lists one entry per CDR3 protein. The sample includes over 95,000 distinct CDR3 sequences, roughly 17% of them seen just once. In its sample, this clonotype was seen a few times. CDR3 size: 11 residues. CDR1 SEHNR and CDR2 FQNEAQ come from the germline V gene (reference sequence). Trimming left V 1 base short and J 8 bases short, with 3 bases between. This clonotype was sampled from an adult who was a healthcare worker with PCR-confirmed SARS-CoV-2 infection or an uninfected control (not recorded which). The sample was whole blood. V is TRBV7-9 and J is TRBJ2-1, with unresolved D. The CDR3 nucleotides are TGTGCCAGCAGCTTAGGGGATGAGCAGTTCTTC. Protein product: CASSLGDEQFF.